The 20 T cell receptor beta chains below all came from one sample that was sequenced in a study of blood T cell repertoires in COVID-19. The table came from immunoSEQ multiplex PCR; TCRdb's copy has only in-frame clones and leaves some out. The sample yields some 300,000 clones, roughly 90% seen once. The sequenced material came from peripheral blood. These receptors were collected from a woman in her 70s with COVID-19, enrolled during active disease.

CDR3 nucleotides: TGTGCCAGCAGTTCTCAGGGGGCCTATGGCTACACCTTC. Protein sequence: CASSSQGAYGYTF. This chain uses TRBV28 with TRBJ1-2; 8 bases align to TRBD1. There are 13 residues in the CDR3. Per the germline V gene, CDR1 is MDHEN and CDR2 is SYDVKM. V lost 4 bases to trimming and J lost 4 bases; unmatched junction nucleotides: 2.

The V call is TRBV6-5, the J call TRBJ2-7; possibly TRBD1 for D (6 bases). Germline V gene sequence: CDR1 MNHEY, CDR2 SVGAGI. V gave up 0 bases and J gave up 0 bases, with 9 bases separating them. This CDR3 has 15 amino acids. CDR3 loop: CASSYSRTVSYEQYF. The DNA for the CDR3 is TGTGCCAGCAGTTACTCGAGGACAGTCTCCTACGAGCAGTACTTC.

The CDR3 loop reads CSVEFGRGGSDTQYF. The CDR3 DNA sequence: TGCAGCGTTGAGTTCGGGCGGGGGGGCTCAGATACGCAGTATTTT. J is TRBJ2-3 and V is TRBV29-1, with 9 bases that match TRBD2. The CDR3 loop spans 15 amino acids. Germline V CDR1 and CDR2: SQVTM, ANQGSEA. The V and J ends lost 3 bases and 4 bases, in that order; junction bases with no gene match: 8.

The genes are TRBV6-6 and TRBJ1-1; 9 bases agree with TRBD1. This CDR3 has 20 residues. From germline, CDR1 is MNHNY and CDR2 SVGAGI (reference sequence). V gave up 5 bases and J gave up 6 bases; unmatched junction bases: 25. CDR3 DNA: TGTGCCAGCAGTCCCCAGGGAGGTCGGACAGGGGTGGGGGGATTGGCTGAAGCTTTCTTT. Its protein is CASSPQGGRTGVGGLAEAFF.

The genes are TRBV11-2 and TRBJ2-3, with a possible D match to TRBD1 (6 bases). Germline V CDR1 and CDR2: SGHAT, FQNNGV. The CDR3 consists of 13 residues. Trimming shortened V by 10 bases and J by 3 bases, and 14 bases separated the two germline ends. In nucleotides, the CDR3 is TGTGCCACCCATACAGGGAGTACAGATACGCAGTATTTT. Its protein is CATHTGSTDTQYF. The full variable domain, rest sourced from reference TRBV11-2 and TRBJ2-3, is EAGVAQSPRYKIIEKRQSVAFWCNPISGHATLYWYQQILGQGPKLLIQFQNNGVVDDSQLPKDRFSAERLKGVDSTLKIQPAKLEDSAVYLCATHTGSTDTQYFGPGTRLTVL.

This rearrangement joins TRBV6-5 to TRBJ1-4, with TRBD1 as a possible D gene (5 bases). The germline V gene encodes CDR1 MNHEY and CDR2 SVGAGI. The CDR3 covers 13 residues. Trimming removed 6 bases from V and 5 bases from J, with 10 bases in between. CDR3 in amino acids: CASSHGGNEKLFF. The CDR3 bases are TGTGCCAGCAGCCACGGGGGGAATGAAAAACTGTTTTTT.

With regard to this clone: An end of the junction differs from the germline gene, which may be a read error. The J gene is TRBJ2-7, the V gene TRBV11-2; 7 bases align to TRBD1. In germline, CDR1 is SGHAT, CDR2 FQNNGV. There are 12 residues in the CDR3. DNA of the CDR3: TGTGCCAGCAGCTTAGCAGGCACAGGGGAGTCGTTC. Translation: CASSLAGTGESF. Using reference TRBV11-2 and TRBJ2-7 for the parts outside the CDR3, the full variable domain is EAGVAQSPRYKIIEKRQSVAFWCNPISGHATLYWYQQILGQGPKLLIQFQNNGVVDDSQLPKDRFSAERLKGVDSTLKIQPAKLEDSAVYLCASSLAGTGESFGPGTRLTVT.

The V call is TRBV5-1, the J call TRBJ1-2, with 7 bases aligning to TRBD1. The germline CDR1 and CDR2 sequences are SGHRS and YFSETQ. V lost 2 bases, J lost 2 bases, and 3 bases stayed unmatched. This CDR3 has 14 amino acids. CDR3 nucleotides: TGCGCCAGCAGCTTTTCAGGGGGGAACTATGGCTACACCTTC. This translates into CASSFSGGNYGYTF.

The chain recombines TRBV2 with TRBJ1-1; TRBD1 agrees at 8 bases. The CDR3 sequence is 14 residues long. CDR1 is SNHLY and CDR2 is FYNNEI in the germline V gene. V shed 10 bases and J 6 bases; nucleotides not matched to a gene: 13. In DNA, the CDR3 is TGTGCCACCCAGACAGGGGCGGAGGGAGCTGAAGCTTTCTTT. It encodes CATQTGAEGAEAFF.

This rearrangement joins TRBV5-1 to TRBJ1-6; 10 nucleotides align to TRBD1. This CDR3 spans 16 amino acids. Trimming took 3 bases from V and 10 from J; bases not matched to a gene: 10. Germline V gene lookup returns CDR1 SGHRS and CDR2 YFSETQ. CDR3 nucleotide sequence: TGCGCCAGCAGCTCTGGGACAGGGGAGCTGGGATCACCCCTCCACTTT. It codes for CASSSGTGELGSPLHF.

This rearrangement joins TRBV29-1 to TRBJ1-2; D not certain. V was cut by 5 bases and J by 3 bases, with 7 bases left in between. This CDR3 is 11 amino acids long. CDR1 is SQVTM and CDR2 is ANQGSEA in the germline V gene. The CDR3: CSVNQDYGYTF. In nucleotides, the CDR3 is TGCAGCGTTAATCAGGACTATGGCTACACCTTC.

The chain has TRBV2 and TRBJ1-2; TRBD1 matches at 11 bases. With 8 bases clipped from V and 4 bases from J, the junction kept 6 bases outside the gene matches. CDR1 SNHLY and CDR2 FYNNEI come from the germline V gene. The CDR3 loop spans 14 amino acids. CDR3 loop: CASATDRGPYGYTF. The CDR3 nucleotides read TGTGCCAGCGCGACGGACAGGGGGCCCTATGGCTACACCTTC.

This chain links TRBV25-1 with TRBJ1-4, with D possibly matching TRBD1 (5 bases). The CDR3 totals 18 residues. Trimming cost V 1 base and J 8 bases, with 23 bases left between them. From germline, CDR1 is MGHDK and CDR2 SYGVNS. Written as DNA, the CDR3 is TGTGCCAGCAGTGAATCTAGAATAAGGGCAGGGCAAAACGAAAAACTGTTTTTT. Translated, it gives CASSESRIRAGQNEKLFF.

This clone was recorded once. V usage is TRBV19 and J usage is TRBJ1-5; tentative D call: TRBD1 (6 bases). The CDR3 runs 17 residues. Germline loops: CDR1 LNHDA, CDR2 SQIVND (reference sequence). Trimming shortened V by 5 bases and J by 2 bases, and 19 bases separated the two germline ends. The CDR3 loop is CASSYGQPHSGNQPQHF. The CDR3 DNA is TGTGCCAGTAGTTATGGACAGCCGCACAGTGGCAATCAGCCCCAGCATTTT.

For the CDR3, the DNA is TGCGCCAGCAGTAAGGCAGACGGACAGTTAAATGAAAAACTGTTTTTT. Amino acid sequence: CASSKADGQLNEKLFF. The chain couples TRBV5-1 to TRBJ1-4; maybe TRBD1 (6 bases). Germline lookup yields CDR1 SGHRS and CDR2 YFSETQ. This CDR3 region has 16 residues. The V end lost 5 bases, the J end lost 5 bases, and 19 bases lay between the germline ends.

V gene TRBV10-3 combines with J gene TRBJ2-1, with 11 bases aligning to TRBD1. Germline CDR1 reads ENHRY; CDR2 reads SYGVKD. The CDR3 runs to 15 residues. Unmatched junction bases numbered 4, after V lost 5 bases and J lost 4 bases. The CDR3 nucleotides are TGTGCCATCAGTTCCGGGACAGGGGGATACAATGAGCAGTTCTTC. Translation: CAISSGTGGYNEQFF.

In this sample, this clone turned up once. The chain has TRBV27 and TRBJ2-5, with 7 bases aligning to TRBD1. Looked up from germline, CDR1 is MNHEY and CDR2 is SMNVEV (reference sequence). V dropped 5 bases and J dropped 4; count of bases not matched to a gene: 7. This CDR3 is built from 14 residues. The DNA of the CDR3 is TGTGCCAGCAGTCCACAGGGGTCGCGAGAGACCCAGTACTTC. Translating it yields CASSPQGSRETQYF.

CDR3 nucleotide sequence: TGTGCCAGCAGCTCATCCGGATCACTAGCGGGGGCTAGGGATGAGCAGTTCTTC. Translating it yields CASSSSGSLAGARDEQFF. J is TRBJ2-1 and V is TRBV11-3; TRBD2 aligns across 11 bases. The length of the CDR3 is 18 residues. Germline CDR1 and CDR2: SGHNT and YENEEA. The V segment lost 4 bases and the J segment 8 bases; nucleotides outside the gene matches: 16.

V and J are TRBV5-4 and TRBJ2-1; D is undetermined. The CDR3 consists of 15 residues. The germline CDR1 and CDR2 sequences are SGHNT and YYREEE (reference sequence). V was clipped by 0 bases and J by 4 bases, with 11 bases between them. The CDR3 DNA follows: TGTGCCAGCAGCTTGGACAGTATATTATACAATGAGCAGTTCTTC. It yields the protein CASSLDSILYNEQFF.

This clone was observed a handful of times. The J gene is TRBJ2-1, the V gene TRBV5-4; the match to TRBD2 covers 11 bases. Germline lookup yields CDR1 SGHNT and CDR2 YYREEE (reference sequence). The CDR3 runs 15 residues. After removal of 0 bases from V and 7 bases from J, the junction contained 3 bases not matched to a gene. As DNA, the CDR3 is TGTGCCAGCAGCTTGGTAACTAGCGGGGGAAATGAGCAGTTCTTC. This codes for CASSLVTSGGNEQFF. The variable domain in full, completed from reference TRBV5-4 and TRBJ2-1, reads ETGVTQSPTHLIKTRGQQVTLRCSSQSGHNTVSWYQQALGQGPQFIFQYYREEENGRGNFPPRFSGLQFPNYSSELNVNALELDDSALYLCASSLVTSGGNEQFFGPGTRLTVL.